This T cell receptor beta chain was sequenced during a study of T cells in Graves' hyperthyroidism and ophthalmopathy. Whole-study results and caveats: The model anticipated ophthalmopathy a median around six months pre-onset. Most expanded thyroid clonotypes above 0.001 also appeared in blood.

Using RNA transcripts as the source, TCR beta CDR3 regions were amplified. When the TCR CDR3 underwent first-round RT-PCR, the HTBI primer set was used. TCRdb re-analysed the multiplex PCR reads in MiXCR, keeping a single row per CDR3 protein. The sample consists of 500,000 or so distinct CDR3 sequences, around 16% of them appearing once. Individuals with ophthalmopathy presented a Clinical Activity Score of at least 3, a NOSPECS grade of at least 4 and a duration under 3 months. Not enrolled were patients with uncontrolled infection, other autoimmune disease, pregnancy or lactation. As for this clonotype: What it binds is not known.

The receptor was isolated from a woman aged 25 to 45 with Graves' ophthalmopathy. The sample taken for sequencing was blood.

The CDR3 region has the DNA TGTGCCAGCAGCTTAGTTGTGGGGGAAGCTTTCTTT. It is translated as CASSLVVGEAFF. The chain couples TRBV11-2 to TRBJ1-1; D remains unclear. The CDR3 has 12 residues. The ends were cut back, 1 base at V and 8 bases at J, with 8 bases in the middle. Germline CDR1 and CDR2: SGHAT and FQNNGV.